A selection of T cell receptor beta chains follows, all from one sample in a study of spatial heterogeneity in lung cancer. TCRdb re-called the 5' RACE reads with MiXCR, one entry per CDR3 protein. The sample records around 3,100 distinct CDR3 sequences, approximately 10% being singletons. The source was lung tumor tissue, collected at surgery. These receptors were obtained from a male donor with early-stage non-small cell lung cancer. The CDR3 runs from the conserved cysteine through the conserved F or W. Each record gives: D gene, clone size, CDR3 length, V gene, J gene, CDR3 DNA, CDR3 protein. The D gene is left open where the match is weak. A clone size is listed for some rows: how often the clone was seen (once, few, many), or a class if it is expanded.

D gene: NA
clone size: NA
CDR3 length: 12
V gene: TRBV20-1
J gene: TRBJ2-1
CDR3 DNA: TGCAGTGCTACCATCAGGTACAATGAGCAGTTCTTC
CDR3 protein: CSATIRYNEQFF

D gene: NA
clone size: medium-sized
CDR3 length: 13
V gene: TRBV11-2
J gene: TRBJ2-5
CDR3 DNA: TGTGCCAGCAGCTTAGCGGTCCAAGAGACCCAGTACTTC
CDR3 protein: CASSLAVQETQYF

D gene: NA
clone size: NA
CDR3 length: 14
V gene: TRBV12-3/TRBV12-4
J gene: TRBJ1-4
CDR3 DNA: TGTGCCAGCAGCCAGGGAGCAACTAATGAAAAACTGTTTTTT
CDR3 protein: CASSQGATNEKLFF

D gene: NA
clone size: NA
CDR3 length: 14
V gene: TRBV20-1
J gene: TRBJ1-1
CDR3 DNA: TGCAGTGCTAGAGGGGCAGGGATGAACACTGAAGCTTTCTTT
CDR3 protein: CSARGAGMNTEAFF

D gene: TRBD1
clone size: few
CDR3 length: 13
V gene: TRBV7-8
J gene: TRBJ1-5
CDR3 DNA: TGTGCCAGCAGTCGACAGGGAATTCAGCCCCAGCATTTT
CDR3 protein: CASSRQGIQPQHF

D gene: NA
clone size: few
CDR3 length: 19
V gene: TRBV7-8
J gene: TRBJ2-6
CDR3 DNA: TGTGCCAGCAGCTTTTGGGCCGTGACGGCCCTCTCTGGGGCCAACGTCCTGACTTTC
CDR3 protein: CASSFWAVTALSGANVLTF

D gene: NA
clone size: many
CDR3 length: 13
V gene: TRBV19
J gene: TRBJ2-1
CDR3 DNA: TGTGCCAGTACGCCAGCGGAGTTCAATGAGCAGTTCTTC
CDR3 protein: CASTPAEFNEQFF

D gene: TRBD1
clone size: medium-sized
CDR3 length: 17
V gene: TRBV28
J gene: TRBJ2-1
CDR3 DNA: TGTGCCAGCAGTCTCCGGACAGGGAAGAGCTCCTACAATGAGCAGTTCTTC
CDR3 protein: CASSLRTGKSSYNEQFF

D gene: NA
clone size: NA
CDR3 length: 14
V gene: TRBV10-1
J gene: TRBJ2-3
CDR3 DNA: TGCGCCAGCAGTGCCTCATCGTTAGCGGATACGCAGTATTTT
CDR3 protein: CASSASSLADTQYF

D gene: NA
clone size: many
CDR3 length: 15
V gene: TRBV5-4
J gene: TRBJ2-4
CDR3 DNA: TGTGCCAGCAGCTTGGTGGGGTCTCCCAAAAACATTCAGTACTTC
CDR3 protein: CASSLVGSPKNIQYF

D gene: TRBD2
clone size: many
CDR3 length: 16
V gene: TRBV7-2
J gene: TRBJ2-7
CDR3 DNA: TGTGCCAGCAGCTTGAGGCGGGAGCTGTGGAGCCACGAGCAGTACTTC
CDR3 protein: CASSLRRELWSHEQYF

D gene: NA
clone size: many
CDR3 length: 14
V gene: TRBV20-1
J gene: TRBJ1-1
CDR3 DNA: TGCAGTGCTAAGAACAGGGCAAGGAACACTGAAGCTTTCTTT
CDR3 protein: CSAKNRARNTEAFF

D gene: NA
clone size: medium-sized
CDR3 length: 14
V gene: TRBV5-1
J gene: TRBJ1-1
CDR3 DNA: TGCGCCAGCAGCTTTTTCCTAGGCAGCACTGAAGCTTTCTTT
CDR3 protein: CASSFFLGSTEAFF

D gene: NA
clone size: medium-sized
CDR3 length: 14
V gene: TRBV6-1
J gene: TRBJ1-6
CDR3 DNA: TGTGCCAGCAGACAGGCCAACGGGGGTTCACCCCTCCACTTT
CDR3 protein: CASRQANGGSPLHF

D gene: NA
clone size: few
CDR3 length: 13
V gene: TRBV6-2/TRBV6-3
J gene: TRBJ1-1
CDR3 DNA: TGTGCCAGCAGCCAAGCAGGGGACACTGAAGCTTTCTTT
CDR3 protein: CASSQAGDTEAFF

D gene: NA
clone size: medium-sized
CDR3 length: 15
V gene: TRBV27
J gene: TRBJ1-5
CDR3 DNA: TGTGCCAGCAGCAGTAGGGGGGCTGGAAATCAGCCCCAGCATTTT
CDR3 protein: CASSSRGAGNQPQHF

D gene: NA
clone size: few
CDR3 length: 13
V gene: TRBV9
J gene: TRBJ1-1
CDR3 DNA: TGTGCCAGCACCACAGCGCCGAACACTGAAGCTTTCTTT
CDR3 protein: CASTTAPNTEAFF

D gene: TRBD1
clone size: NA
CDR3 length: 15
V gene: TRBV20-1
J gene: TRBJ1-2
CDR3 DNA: TGCAGTGCTAGAGAGGTCCCGGGACAGGGGTATGGCTACACCTTC
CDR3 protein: CSAREVPGQGYGYTF

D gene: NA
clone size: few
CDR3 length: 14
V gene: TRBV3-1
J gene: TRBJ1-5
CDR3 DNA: TGTGCCAGCAGCCAAGTGCCGGGTAATCAGCCCCAGCATTTT
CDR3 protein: CASSQVPGNQPQHF

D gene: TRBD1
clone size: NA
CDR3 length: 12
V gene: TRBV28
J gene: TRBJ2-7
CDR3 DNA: TGTGCCAGCAGAGCGACAGGGAACGAGCAGTACTTC
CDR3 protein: CASRATGNEQYF

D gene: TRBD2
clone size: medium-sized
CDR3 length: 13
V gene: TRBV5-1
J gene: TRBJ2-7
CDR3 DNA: TGCGCCAGCAGCCCAGCGGGAAACTACGAGCAGTACTTC
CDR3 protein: CASSPAGNYEQYF

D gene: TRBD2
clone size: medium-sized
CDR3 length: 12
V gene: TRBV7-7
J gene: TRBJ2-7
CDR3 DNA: TGTGCCAGCAGGGGGATTAGCGGGAGCTTGGAGTTC
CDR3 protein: CASRGISGSLEF

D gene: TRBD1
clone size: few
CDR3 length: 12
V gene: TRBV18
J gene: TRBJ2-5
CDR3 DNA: TGTGCCAGCTCGGGACAGAAAGAGACCCAGTACTTC
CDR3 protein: CASSGQKETQYF

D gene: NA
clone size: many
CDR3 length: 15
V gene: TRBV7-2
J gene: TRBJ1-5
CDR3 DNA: TGTGCCAGCAGCTTATTGGCAGGGCTGGGGCAGCCCCAGCATTTT
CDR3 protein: CASSLLAGLGQPQHF

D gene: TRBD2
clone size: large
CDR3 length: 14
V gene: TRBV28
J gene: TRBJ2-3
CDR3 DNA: TGTGCCAGCGCCTTTACTAGCGGCACAGATACGCAGTATTTT
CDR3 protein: CASAFTSGTDTQYF

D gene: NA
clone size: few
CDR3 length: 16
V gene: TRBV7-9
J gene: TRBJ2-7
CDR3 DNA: TGTGCCAGCAGCTTTACCGGGTCTAGGAGCTCCTACGAGCAGTACTTC
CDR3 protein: CASSFTGSRSSYEQYF

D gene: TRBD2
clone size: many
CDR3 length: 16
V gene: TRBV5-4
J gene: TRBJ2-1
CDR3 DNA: TGTGCCAGCAGCCGAACCGGGACTAGGGGTTCCAATGAGCAGTTCTTC
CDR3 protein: CASSRTGTRGSNEQFF

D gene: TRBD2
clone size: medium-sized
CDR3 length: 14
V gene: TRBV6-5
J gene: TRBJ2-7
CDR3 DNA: TGTGCCAGCAGAGGACTAGCAACCTCCTACGAGCAGTACTTC
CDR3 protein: CASRGLATSYEQYF

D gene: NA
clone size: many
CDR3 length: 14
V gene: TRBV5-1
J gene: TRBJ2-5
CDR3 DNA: TGCGCCAGCAGCCCCGGGGCAGTGGAAGAGACCCAGTACTTC
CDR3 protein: CASSPGAVEETQYF

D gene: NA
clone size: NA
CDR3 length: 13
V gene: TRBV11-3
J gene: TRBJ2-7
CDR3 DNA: TGTGCCAGCAGCTTAAGGAGGGACTACGAGCAGTACTTC
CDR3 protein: CASSLRRDYEQYF

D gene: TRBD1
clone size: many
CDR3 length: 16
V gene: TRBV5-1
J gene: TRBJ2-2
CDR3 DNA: TGCGCCAGCACTGGAATGACAGGGGCTTTCACCGGGGAGCTGTTTTTT
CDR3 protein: CASTGMTGAFTGELFF

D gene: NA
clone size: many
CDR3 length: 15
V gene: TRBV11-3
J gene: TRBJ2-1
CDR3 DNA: TGTGCCAGCAGCTTTCGGAGGAGCTCCTACAATGAGCAGTTCTTC
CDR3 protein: CASSFRRSSYNEQFF

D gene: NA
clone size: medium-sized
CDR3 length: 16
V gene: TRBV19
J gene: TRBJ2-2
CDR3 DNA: TGTGCCAGTAGAAGATTGGGGGCAACATCGCCCGGGGAGCTGTTTTTT
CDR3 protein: CASRRLGATSPGELFF

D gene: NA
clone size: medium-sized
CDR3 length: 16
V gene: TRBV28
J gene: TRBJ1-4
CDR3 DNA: TGTGCCAGCTCAGTTTATGGGATAGCCAAGGATGAAAAACTGTTTTTT
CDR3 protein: CASSVYGIAKDEKLFF

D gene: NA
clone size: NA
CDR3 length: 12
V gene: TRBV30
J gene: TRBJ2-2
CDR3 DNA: TGTGCCTGGAGTGTCAACACCGGGGAGCTGTTTTTT
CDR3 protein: CAWSVNTGELFF

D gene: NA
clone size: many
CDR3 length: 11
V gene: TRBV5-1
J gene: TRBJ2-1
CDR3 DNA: TGCGCCAGCAGCTTGTATTATGAGCAGTTCTTC
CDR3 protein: CASSLYYEQFF

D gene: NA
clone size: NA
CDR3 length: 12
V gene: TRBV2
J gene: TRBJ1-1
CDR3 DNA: TGTGCCAGCAAGGGGGGGCCGGGTGAAGCTTTCTTT
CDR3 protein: CASKGGPGEAFF

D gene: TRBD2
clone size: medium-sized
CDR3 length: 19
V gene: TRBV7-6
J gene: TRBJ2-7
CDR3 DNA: TGTGCCAGCAGCTTAGCCCCGACTAGCGGGAGGGCCAGATCCTACGAGCAGTACTTC
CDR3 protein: CASSLAPTSGRARSYEQYF

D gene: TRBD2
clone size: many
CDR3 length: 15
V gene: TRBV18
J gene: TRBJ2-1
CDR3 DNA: TGTGCCAGCTCACTCATTCCGGGACTAGGAGATGAGCAGTTCTTC
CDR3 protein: CASSLIPGLGDEQFF

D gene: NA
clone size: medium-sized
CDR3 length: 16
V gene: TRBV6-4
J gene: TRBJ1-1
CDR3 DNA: TGTGCCAGCAGTGAGGAACTGGGGCTCGGGAACACTGAAGCTTTCTTT
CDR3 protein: CASSEELGLGNTEAFF

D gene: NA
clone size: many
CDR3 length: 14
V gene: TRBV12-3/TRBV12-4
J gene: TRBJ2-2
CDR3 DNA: TGTGCCAGCAGTCCCACTCGGCCAGCCGGGGAGCTGTTTTTT
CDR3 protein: CASSPTRPAGELFF

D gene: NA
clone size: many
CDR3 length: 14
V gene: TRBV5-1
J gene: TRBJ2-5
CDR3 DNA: TGCGCCAGCAGCTTGGCCTCAGGAGGCGAGACCCAGTACTTC
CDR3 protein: CASSLASGGETQYF

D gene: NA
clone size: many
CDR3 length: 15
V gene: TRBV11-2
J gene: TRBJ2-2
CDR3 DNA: TGTGCCAGCAGCCAACAGGGCTCGGGGACCGGGGAGCTGTTTTTT
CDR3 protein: CASSQQGSGTGELFF

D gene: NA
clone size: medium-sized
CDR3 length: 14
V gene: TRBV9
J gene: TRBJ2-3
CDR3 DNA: TGTGCCAGCAGCCTAGCCCCAGCGGCAGATACGCAGTATTTT
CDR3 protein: CASSLAPAADTQYF

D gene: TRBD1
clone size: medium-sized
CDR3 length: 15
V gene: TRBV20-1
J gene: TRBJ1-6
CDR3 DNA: TGCAGTGCTACGGACAGGTCACTCTATAATTCACCCCTCCACTTT
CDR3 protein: CSATDRSLYNSPLHF

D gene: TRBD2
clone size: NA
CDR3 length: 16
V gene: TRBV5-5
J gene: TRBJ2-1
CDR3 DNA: TGTGCCAGCAGCCCTACCGGGACTAGCGGGAGCAATGAGCAGTTCTTC
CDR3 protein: CASSPTGTSGSNEQFF

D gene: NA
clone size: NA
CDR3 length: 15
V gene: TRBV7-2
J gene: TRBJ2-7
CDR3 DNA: TGTGCCAGCAGCCGTGCGTGGGGCCAGGGCTACGAGCAGTACTTC
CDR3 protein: CASSRAWGQGYEQYF

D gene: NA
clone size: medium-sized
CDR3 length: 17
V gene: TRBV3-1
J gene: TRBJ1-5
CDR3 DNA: TGTGCCAGCAGCCAAGAAAAATTCGGGGTGAGCAATCAGCCCCAGCATTTT
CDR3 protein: CASSQEKFGVSNQPQHF

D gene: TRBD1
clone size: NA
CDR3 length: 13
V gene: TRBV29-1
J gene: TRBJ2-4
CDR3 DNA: TGCAGCGTTTTACAGGGGTCTGGGGACATTCAGTACTTC
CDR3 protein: CSVLQGSGDIQYF

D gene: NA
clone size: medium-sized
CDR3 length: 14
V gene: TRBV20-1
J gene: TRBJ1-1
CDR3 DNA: TGCAGTGCAAAATACAGCTCAATGAACACTGAAGCTTTCTTT
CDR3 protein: CSAKYSSMNTEAFF

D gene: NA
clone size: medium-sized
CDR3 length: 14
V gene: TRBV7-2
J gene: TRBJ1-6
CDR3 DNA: TGTGCCAGCAGCTTAGAGCAGGGACTCACACCCCTCCACTTT
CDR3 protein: CASSLEQGLTPLHF

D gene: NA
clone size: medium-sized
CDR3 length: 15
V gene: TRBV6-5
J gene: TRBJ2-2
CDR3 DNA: TGTGCCAGCAGTTCCGCAGGGCGCGGCACCGGGGAGCTGTTTTTT
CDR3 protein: CASSSAGRGTGELFF

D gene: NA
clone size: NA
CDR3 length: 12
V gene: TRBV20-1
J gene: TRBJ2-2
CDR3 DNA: TGCAGTGTTGCGGACAACACCGGGGAGCTGTTTTTT
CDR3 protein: CSVADNTGELFF

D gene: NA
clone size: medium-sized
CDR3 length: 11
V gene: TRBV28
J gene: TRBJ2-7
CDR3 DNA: TGTGCCAGCAGTCTGACCTACGAGCAGTACTTC
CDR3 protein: CASSLTYEQYF